The rows below give T cell receptor beta chains drawn from one sample of a study of OX40 agonist ivuxolimab in advanced cancers. The protocol was immunoSEQ multiplex PCR, while the TCRdb copy is restricted to in-frame clones and leaves out a portion. This table holds more than 35,000 clones, over 80% found once. The sequencing used CD4+ or CD8+ T cells sorted from blood, collected in a trial of the OX40 agonist ivuxolimab. These receptors all stem from an adult with an advanced solid tumor such as melanoma, head and neck, liver or kidney cancer. CDR3s include the opening cysteine and the closing phenylalanine or tryptophan. The order of the fields is clone size, V gene, J gene, D gene, CDR3 DNA, CDR3 protein. D genes are given only for firm matches. Clone size, where shown, is once, few, many, or a class for clones that have expanded.

clone size: -; V gene: TRBV18; J gene: TRBJ1-2; D gene: TRBD1; CDR3 DNA: TGTGCCAGCTCACCACCGGGACAGGGGCGGTTGGCCTATGGCTACACCTTC; CDR3 protein: CASSPPGQGRLAYGYTF
clone size: -; V gene: TRBV2; J gene: TRBJ1-1; D gene: -; CDR3 DNA: TGTGCCAGCAGCTTTGACAGACTTTCTGAAGCTTTCTTT; CDR3 protein: CASSFDRLSEAFF
clone size: -; V gene: TRBV11-3; J gene: TRBJ2-5; D gene: -; CDR3 DNA: TGTGCCAGCAGCTGGGGAGGAGAGACCCAGTACTTC; CDR3 protein: CASSWGGETQYF
clone size: -; V gene: TRBV18; J gene: TRBJ1-5; D gene: TRBD1; CDR3 DNA: TGTGCCAGCTCACTGGACAGGGGCCGTAATCAGCCCCAGCATTTT; CDR3 protein: CASSLDRGRNQPQHF
clone size: -; V gene: TRBV27; J gene: TRBJ2-3; D gene: -; CDR3 DNA: TGTGCCAGCAGTGAACGGGACGGCACAGATACGCAGTATTTT; CDR3 protein: CASSERDGTDTQYF
clone size: -; V gene: TRBV4-3; J gene: TRBJ2-4; D gene: -; CDR3 DNA: TGCGCCAGCAGCCAAACAGATCTAGCCAAAAACATTCAGTACTTC; CDR3 protein: CASSQTDLAKNIQYF
clone size: -; V gene: TRBV27; J gene: TRBJ2-7; D gene: TRBD2; CDR3 DNA: TGTGCCAGCAGTTTTGAGGAACCTTTAGCGGGAGGTTCCGCCTACGAGCAGTACTTC; CDR3 protein: CASSFEEPLAGGSAYEQYF
clone size: -; V gene: TRBV2; J gene: TRBJ1-2; D gene: -; CDR3 DNA: TGTGCCAGCAGTCTCACCTATGGCTACACCTTC; CDR3 protein: CASSLTYGYTF
clone size: -; V gene: TRBV6-5; J gene: TRBJ1-2; D gene: -; CDR3 DNA: TGTGCCAGCAGTAACTCGTACAGGAACTATGGCTACACCTTC; CDR3 protein: CASSNSYRNYGYTF
clone size: -; V gene: TRBV2; J gene: TRBJ1-6; D gene: TRBD1; CDR3 DNA: TGTGCCAGCAGGGAAGGGACAGGCTCTAATTCACCCCTCCACTTT; CDR3 protein: CASREGTGSNSPLHF
clone size: -; V gene: TRBV2; J gene: TRBJ2-1; D gene: TRBD2; CDR3 DNA: TGTGCCAGCAGAGCGACTAGCGGTCCCTACAATGAGCAGTTCTTC; CDR3 protein: CASRATSGPYNEQFF
clone size: -; V gene: TRBV9; J gene: TRBJ2-7; D gene: -; CDR3 DNA: TGTGCCAGCAGCGTAGGTAGTAGCTCCTACGAGCAGTACTTC; CDR3 protein: CASSVGSSSYEQYF
clone size: -; V gene: TRBV4-1; J gene: TRBJ1-1; D gene: -; CDR3 DNA: TGCGCCAGCAGCCAAGTCCTTATCATGAACACTGAAGCTTTCTTT; CDR3 protein: CASSQVLIMNTEAFF
clone size: -; V gene: TRBV7-8; J gene: TRBJ2-5; D gene: -; CDR3 DNA: TGTGCCAGCAGCTCCCGAGGATACAGACAAGAGACCCAGTACTTC; CDR3 protein: CASSSRGYRQETQYF
clone size: -; V gene: TRBV4-1; J gene: TRBJ2-7; D gene: TRBD2; CDR3 DNA: TGCGCCAGCAGCCTCACCGGGACTAGCGGGAGTTCGATAATGGACGAGCGGTACTTC; CDR3 protein: CASSLTGTSGSSIMDERYF
clone size: few; V gene: TRBV6-1; J gene: TRBJ2-7; D gene: TRBD1; CDR3 DNA: TGTGCCAGCAGTGAAAGGGCAGGGACAGAGGGATACGAGCAGTACTTC; CDR3 protein: CASSERAGTEGYEQYF
clone size: few; V gene: TRBV28; J gene: TRBJ1-2; D gene: -; CDR3 DNA: TGTGCCACAGTGGGGGGGTGGGATGGCTACACCTTC; CDR3 protein: CATVGGWDGYTF
clone size: -; V gene: TRBV2; J gene: TRBJ2-1; D gene: -; CDR3 DNA: TGTGCCGTACCGGGACCCTACAATGAGCAGTTCTTC; CDR3 protein: CAVPGPYNEQFF
clone size: once; V gene: TRBV5-1; J gene: TRBJ2-3; D gene: -; CDR3 DNA: TGCGCCAGCCAACAGGGGACTAGCACAGATACGCAGTATTTT; CDR3 protein: CASQQGTSTDTQYF
clone size: -; V gene: TRBV11-2; J gene: TRBJ1-1; D gene: -; CDR3 DNA: TGTGCCAGCAGCTTAGAACGGATCACTGAAGCTTTCTTT; CDR3 protein: CASSLERITEAFF
clone size: -; V gene: TRBV6-5; J gene: TRBJ1-2; D gene: -; CDR3 DNA: TGTGCCAGCAGCCACCCACGGGGAGGTGGCTACACCTTC; CDR3 protein: CASSHPRGGGYTF
clone size: -; V gene: TRBV7-2; J gene: TRBJ2-3; D gene: -; CDR3 DNA: TGTGCCAGCAGCTTGGGGGGAGGACTGGGTTATACGCAGTATTTT; CDR3 protein: CASSLGGGLGYTQYF
clone size: -; V gene: TRBV19; J gene: TRBJ2-2; D gene: -; CDR3 DNA: TGTGCCAGTAGTGGGATTAACACCGGGGAGCTGTTTTTT; CDR3 protein: CASSGINTGELFF
clone size: -; V gene: TRBV28; J gene: TRBJ2-1; D gene: TRBD1; CDR3 DNA: TGTGCCAGCAGTTCGACAGGGGTATCCTACAATGAGCAGTTCTTC; CDR3 protein: CASSSTGVSYNEQFF
clone size: -; V gene: TRBV19; J gene: TRBJ2-3; D gene: -; CDR3 DNA: TGTGCCAGTAGTATTGGAGGGCCAAGCGCCACAGATACGCAGTATTTT; CDR3 protein: CASSIGGPSATDTQYF
clone size: -; V gene: TRBV15; J gene: TRBJ1-5; D gene: TRBD1; CDR3 DNA: TGTGCCACCAGCACTACAGGGGGCGGAAATCAGCCCCAGCATTTT; CDR3 protein: CATSTTGGGNQPQHF
clone size: -; V gene: TRBV5-1; J gene: TRBJ1-1; D gene: TRBD1; CDR3 DNA: TGCGCCAGCAGCCCAGGGACAGGGGGACATACTGAAGCTTTCTTT; CDR3 protein: CASSPGTGGHTEAFF
clone size: -; V gene: TRBV6-6; J gene: TRBJ2-7; D gene: TRBD1; CDR3 DNA: TGTGCCAGCAGTTACGTCGGGACAGGGTTCCACGAGCAGTACTTC; CDR3 protein: CASSYVGTGFHEQYF
clone size: -; V gene: TRBV7-2; J gene: TRBJ1-1; D gene: -; CDR3 DNA: TGTGCCAGCAGCTTAGACCGAGGAACTGAAGCTTTCTTT; CDR3 protein: CASSLDRGTEAFF
clone size: medium-sized; V gene: TRBV4-1; J gene: TRBJ2-2; D gene: TRBD2; CDR3 DNA: TGCGCCAGCAGCCAAGCTAGCGGGGCCAACACCGGGGAGCTGTTTTTT; CDR3 protein: CASSQASGANTGELFF
clone size: once; V gene: TRBV4-2; J gene: TRBJ2-1; D gene: TRBD2; CDR3 DNA: TGTGCCAGCAGCCTCTTCTCCGGGAGGAGGAATGAGCAGTTCTTC; CDR3 protein: CASSLFSGRRNEQFF
clone size: once; V gene: TRBV2; J gene: TRBJ2-1; D gene: TRBD2; CDR3 DNA: TGTGCCAGCAGTGAATGGCGGACTAGCCCCGCAAACCTATATAATGAGCAGTTCTTC; CDR3 protein: CASSEWRTSPANLYNEQFF
clone size: -; V gene: TRBV9; J gene: TRBJ2-1; D gene: TRBD2; CDR3 DNA: TGTGCCAGCAGTGGCCTGGTGTCTAGCGGGAGTTGGGGTGAGCAGTTCTTC; CDR3 protein: CASSGLVSSGSWGEQFF
clone size: -; V gene: TRBV7-8; J gene: TRBJ2-7; D gene: -; CDR3 DNA: TGTGCCAGCAGCTTAGCACCGGGACGGAGTTACGAGCAGTACTTC; CDR3 protein: CASSLAPGRSYEQYF
clone size: -; V gene: TRBV10-1; J gene: TRBJ2-7; D gene: -; CDR3 DNA: TGCGCCACCACCGGATCGGGGGGCAACGAGCAGTACTTC; CDR3 protein: CATTGSGGNEQYF
clone size: few; V gene: TRBV18; J gene: TRBJ1-6; D gene: TRBD1; CDR3 DNA: TGTGCCAGCTCACTTTCAGGGGGCATTAATTCACCCCTCCACTTT; CDR3 protein: CASSLSGGINSPLHF
clone size: -; V gene: TRBV5-4; J gene: TRBJ2-7; D gene: TRBD2; CDR3 DNA: TGTGCCAGCAGCTCGGGAGGGTTCAGGTCCTACGAGCAGTACTTC; CDR3 protein: CASSSGGFRSYEQYF
clone size: -; V gene: TRBV11-3; J gene: TRBJ1-1; D gene: TRBD1; CDR3 DNA: TGTGCCAGCAGCTTACGGACAGGTGGGGAAGCTTTCTTT; CDR3 protein: CASSLRTGGEAFF
clone size: -; V gene: TRBV10-3; J gene: TRBJ1-1; D gene: -; CDR3 DNA: TGTGCCATCAGTGATGATGACAGGGAAGCTTTCTTT; CDR3 protein: CAISDDDREAFF
clone size: -; V gene: TRBV4-1; J gene: TRBJ2-5; D gene: -; CDR3 DNA: TGCGCCAGCAGCCAAGATGAGGGTAGGGAGACCCAGTACTTC; CDR3 protein: CASSQDEGRETQYF
clone size: once; V gene: TRBV15; J gene: TRBJ2-3; D gene: TRBD2; CDR3 DNA: TGTGCCACCAGCAGAGATCCCAGCGGGAGGCCCACAGATACGCAGTATTTT; CDR3 protein: CATSRDPSGRPTDTQYF
clone size: -; V gene: TRBV18; J gene: TRBJ2-7; D gene: TRBD2; CDR3 DNA: TGTGCCAGCTCACCGGAACTAGCGGGAGGCCCCAGTGGGTACGAGCAGTACTTC; CDR3 protein: CASSPELAGGPSGYEQYF